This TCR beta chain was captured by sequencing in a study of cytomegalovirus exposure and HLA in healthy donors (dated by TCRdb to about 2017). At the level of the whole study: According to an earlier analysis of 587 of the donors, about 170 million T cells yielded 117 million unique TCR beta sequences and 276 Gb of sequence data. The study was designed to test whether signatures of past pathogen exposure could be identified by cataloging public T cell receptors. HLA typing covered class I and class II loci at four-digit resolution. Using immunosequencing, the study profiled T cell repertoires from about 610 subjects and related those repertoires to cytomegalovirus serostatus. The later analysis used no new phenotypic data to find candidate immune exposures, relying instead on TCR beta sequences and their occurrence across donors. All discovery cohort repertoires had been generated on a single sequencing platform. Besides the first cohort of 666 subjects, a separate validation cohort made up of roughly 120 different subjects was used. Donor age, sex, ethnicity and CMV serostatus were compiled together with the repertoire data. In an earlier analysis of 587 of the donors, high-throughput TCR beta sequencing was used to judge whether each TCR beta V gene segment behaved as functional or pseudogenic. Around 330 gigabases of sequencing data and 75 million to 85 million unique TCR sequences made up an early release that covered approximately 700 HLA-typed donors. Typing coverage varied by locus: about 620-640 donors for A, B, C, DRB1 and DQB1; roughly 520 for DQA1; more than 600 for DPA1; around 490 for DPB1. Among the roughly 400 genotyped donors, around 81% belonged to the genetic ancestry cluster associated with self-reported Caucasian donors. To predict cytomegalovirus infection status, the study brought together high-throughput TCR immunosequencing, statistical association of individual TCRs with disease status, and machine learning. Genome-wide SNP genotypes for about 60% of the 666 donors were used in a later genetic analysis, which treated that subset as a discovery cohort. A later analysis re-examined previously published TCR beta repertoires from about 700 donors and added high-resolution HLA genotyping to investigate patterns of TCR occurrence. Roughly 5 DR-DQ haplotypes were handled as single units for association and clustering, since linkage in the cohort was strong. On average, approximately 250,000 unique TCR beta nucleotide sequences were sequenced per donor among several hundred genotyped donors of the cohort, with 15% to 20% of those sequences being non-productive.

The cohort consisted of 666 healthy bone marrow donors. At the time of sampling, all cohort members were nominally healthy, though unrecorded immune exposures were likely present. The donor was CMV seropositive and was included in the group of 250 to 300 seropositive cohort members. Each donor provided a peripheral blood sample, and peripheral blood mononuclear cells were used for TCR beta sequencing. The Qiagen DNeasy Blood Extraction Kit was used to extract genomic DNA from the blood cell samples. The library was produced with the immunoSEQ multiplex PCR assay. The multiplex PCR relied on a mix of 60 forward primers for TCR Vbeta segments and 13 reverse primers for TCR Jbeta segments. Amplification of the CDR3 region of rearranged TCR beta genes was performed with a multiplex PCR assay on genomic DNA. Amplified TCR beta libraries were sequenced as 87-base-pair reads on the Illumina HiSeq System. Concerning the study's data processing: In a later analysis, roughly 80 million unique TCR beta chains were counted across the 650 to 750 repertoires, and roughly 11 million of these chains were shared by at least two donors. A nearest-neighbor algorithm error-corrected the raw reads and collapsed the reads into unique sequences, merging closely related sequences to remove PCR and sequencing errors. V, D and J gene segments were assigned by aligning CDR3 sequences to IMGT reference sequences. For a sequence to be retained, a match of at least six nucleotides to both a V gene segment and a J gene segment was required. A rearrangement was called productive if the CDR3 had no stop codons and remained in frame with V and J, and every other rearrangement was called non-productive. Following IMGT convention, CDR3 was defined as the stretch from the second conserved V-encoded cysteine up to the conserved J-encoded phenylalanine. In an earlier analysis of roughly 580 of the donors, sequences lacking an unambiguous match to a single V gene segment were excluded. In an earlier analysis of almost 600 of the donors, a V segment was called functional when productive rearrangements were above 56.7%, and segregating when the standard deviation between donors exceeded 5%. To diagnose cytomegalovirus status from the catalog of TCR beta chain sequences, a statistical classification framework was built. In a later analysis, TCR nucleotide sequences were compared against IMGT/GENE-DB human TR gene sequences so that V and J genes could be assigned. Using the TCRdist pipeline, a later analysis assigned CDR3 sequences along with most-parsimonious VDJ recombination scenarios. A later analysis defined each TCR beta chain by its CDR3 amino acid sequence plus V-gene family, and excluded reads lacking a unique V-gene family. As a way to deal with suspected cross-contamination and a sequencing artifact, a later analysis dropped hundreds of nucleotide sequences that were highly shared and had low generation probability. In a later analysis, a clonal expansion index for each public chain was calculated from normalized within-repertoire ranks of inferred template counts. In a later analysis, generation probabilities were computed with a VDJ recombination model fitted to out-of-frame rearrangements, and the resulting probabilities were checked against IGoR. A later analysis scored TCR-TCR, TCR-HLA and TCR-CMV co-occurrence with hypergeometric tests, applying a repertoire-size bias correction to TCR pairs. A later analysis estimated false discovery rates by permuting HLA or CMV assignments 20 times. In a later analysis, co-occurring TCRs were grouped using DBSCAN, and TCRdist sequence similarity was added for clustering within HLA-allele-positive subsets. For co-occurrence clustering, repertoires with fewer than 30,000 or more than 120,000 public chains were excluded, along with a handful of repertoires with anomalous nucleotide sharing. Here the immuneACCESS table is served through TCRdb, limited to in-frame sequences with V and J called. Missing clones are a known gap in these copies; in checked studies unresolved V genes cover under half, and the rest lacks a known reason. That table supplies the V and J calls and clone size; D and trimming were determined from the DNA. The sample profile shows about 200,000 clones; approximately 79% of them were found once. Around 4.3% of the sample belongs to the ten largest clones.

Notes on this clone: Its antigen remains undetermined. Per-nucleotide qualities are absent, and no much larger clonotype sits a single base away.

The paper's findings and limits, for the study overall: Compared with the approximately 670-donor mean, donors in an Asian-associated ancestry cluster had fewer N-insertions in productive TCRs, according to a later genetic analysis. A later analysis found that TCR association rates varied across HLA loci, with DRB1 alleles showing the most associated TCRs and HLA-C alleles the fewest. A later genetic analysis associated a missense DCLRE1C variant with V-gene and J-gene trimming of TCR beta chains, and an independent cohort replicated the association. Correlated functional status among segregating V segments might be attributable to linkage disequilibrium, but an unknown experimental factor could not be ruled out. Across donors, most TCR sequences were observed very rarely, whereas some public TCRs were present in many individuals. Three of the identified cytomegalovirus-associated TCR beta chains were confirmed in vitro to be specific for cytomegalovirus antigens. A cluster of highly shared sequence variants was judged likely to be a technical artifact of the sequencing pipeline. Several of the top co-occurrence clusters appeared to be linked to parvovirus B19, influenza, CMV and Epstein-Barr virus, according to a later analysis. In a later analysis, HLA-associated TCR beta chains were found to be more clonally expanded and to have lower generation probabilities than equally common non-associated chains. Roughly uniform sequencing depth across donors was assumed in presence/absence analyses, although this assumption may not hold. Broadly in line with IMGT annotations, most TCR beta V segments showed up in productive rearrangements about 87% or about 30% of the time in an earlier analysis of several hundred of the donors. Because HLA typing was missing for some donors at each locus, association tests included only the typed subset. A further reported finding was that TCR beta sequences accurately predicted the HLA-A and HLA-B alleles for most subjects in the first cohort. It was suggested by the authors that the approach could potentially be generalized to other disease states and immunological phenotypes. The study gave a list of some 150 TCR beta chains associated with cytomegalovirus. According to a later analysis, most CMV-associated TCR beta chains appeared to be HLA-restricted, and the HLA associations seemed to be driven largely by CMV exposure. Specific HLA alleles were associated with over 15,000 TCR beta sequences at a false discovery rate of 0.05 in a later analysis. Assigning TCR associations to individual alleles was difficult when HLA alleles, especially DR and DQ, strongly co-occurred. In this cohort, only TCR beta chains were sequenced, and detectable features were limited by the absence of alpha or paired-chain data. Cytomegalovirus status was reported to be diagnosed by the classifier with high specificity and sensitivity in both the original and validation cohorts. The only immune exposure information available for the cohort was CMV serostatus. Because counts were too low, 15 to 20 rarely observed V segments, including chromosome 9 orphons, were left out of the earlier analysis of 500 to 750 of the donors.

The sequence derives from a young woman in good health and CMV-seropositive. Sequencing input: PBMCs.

The nucleotides are TGCGCCAGCAGCCAGGAGGACAGATCCTACGAGCAGTACTTC. It is translated as CASSQEDRSYEQYF. In this chain, TRBV4-1 is recombined with TRBJ2-7; a tentative D call is TRBD1 (6 bases match). CDR1 MGHRA and CDR2 YSYEKL are derived from the germline V gene. Cut back by 3 bases and 1 base, the V and J ends lie 10 bases apart. The cysteine opens and the phenylalanine closes a CDR3 of 14 amino acids. The retained sequence is limited to the CDR3, 42 bases, with the frame set at the first base.